The rows below give T cell receptor beta chains drawn from one sample of a study of T cells in localized non-small cell lung cancer. Profiling relied on immunoSEQ multiplex PCR, and the TCRdb table lists in-frame clones only, not all of them. The data contain under 40,000 clones, more than 70% of them singletons. The sequences come from peripheral blood, collected before any cancer treatment. These receptor sequences come from a woman aged 35-70 years with stage I lung adenocarcinoma. Each CDR3 is given with its conserved first and last residue. The D gene is left open where the match is weak. Clone size, where shown, is once, few, many, or a class for clones that have expanded.

D	size	V	J	DNA	CDR3
TRBD1	-	TRBV5-1	TRBJ1-4	TGCGCCAGCAGCTTCGACAGGGCCCTTAGGAGGGATGAAAAACTGTTTTTT	CASSFDRALRRDEKLFF
TRBD1	once	TRBV13	TRBJ1-1	TGTGCCAGCAGCCCCGGGACAGGGGGACCCAGGAACACTGAAGCTTTCTTT	CASSPGTGGPRNTEAFF
-	-	TRBV5-1	TRBJ2-2	TGCGCCAGCACCCGAGGGACCGGGGAGCTGTTTTTT	CASTRGTGELFF
TRBD2	-	TRBV9	TRBJ2-2	TGTGCCAGCAGCGTACCTAGCGGGGAATCCACCGGGGAGCTGTTTTTT	CASSVPSGESTGELFF
TRBD1	-	TRBV15	TRBJ1-2	TGTGCCACCAGCAGAGATACCCAGGGGGATTACTATGGCTACACCTTC	CATSRDTQGDYYGYTF
TRBD1	-	TRBV7-6	TRBJ2-5	TGTGCCAGCAGCTCCCTGGGACAGGTCGGCGCGGCGACCCAGTACTTC	CASSSLGQVGAATQYF
TRBD2	-	TRBV10-2	TRBJ2-1	TGCGCCAGCATCCTGACTAGCGGGGGGGCCTATGAGCAGTTCTTC	CASILTSGGAYEQFF
TRBD1	once	TRBV19	TRBJ1-6	TGTGCCAGTAGTCGACAGGGGGATACCCCCCTCCACTTT	CASSRQGDTPLHF
-	-	TRBV10-3	TRBJ2-4	TGTGCCATCAGAGATCCCGGACAGGGAGGGAACATTCAGTACTTC	CAIRDPGQGGNIQYF
-	-	TRBV11-2	TRBJ2-7	TGTGCCAGCAGCCGGGGGGCTGCTGGCTACGAGCAGTACTTC	CASSRGAAGYEQYF
TRBD1	-	TRBV4-3	TRBJ1-5	TGCGCCAGCAGCCAATTACAGGGGAGGGGCAATCAGCCCCAGCATTTT	CASSQLQGRGNQPQHF
TRBD1	-	TRBV7-8	TRBJ2-1	TGTGCCAGCCGGGACAGGGATTCCAATGAGCAGTTCTTC	CASRDRDSNEQFF
TRBD1	few	TRBV5-6	TRBJ2-2	TGTGCCAGCAGCCATACAGGGGGCGCGCGTACCGGGGAGCTGTTTTTT	CASSHTGGARTGELFF
-	few	TRBV10-3	TRBJ1-1	TGTGCGACAGCGGACACTGAAGCTTTCTTT	CATADTEAFF
-	-	TRBV19	TRBJ1-6	TGTGCCGCCAGAGGGACGGTCAATTCACCCCTCCACTTT	CAARGTVNSPLHF
-	-	TRBV19	TRBJ1-4	TGTGCCAGTAGTCTGAGTCCTTTCAATAATGAAAAACTGTTTTTT	CASSLSPFNNEKLFF
-	few	TRBV10-2	TRBJ1-6	TGCGCCAGCAGTGATGAGGGTCTGGGGGGCTATAATTCACCCCTCCACTTT	CASSDEGLGGYNSPLHF
-	once	TRBV19	TRBJ2-1	TGTGCCAGTAGTATACCACTCTCTCCAGCCCAGTTCTTC	CASSIPLSPAQFF
-	once	TRBV27	TRBJ2-3	TGTGCCAGCAGTATTGGGCCTCACACAGATACGCAGTATTTT	CASSIGPHTDTQYF
TRBD1	-	TRBV13	TRBJ2-3	TGTGCCAGCAGCTTAAACCCAGGGGGCGCAGATACGCAGTATTTT	CASSLNPGGADTQYF
TRBD2	-	TRBV7-2	TRBJ2-5	TGTGCCAGCGGGACTAGTCGGGAGACCCAGTACTTC	CASGTSRETQYF
TRBD1	-	TRBV7-2	TRBJ1-3	TGTGCCAGCAGCCCGGGACAGGGTGGAAACACCATATATTTT	CASSPGQGGNTIYF
-	-	TRBV13	TRBJ1-5	TGTGCCAGCAGCTTCTCGCCCGGGGGCAATCAGCCCCAGCATTTT	CASSFSPGGNQPQHF
TRBD1	-	TRBV2	TRBJ2-1	TGTGCCAGCAGACCTCTGACAGGGAACTACAATGAGCAGTTCTTC	CASRPLTGNYNEQFF
TRBD2	-	TRBV2	TRBJ2-7	TGTGCCAGCAGTGAACCCCGGGAGGTTCAATTCTCCTACGAGCAGTACTTC	CASSEPREVQFSYEQYF
-	few	TRBV7-2	TRBJ1-2	TGTGCCAGCAGCCTAGAAAGAGGGCTATATGGCTACACCTTC	CASSLERGLYGYTF
-	-	TRBV19	TRBJ1-1	TGTGCCAGTAGTTCCACACCTAACACTGAAGCTTTCTTT	CASSSTPNTEAFF
TRBD2	once	TRBV19	TRBJ2-5	TGTGCCAGTAGTATGTGGGGATCGCCTAGCGGGGGGGCCTTACAAGAGACCCAGTACTTC	CASSMWGSPSGGALQETQYF
TRBD1	once	TRBV30	TRBJ2-2	TGTGCCTGGAGCCGCCTTGGGACAGACAACACCGGGGAGCTGTTTTTT	CAWSRLGTDNTGELFF
TRBD2	once	TRBV13	TRBJ2-7	TGTGCCAGCAGCTTATCAGGTAGCGGGGAGACCTACGAGCAGTACTTC	CASSLSGSGETYEQYF